The 32 T cell receptor beta chains below come from one sample, sequenced in a study of monozygotic twins with inflammatory bowel disease. Using the 5' RACE reads, TCRdb records one entry per CDR3 protein without DNA. The specimen's table records 420,000 or so distinct CDR3 sequences. What was sequenced was blood. These receptors were collected from a human donor with ulcerative colitis or Crohn's disease, or a healthy co-twin of an affected twin (not recorded which).

The chain couples TRBV30 to TRBJ1-2. There are 12 residues in the CDR3. Germline assignment: CDR1 GTSNPN and CDR2 SVGIG (reference sequence). The CDR3 loop reads CAWSTDWYGYTF.

The gene calls are TRBV20-1 and TRBJ2-7; TCRdb gives TRBD1 as the D gene, but with no DNA this cannot be confirmed. Germline assignment: CDR1 DFQATT and CDR2 SNEGSKA (reference sequence). This CDR3 is 12 amino acids long. The CDR3 reads CSASPLAYEQYF.

The chain carries TRBV6-1 and TRBJ1-2. The CDR3 consists of 13 residues. Germline V gene data show CDR1 as MNHNS and CDR2 as SASEGT. The CDR3 here is CASSKDWIRGYTF.

The chain carries TRBV7-9 and TRBJ1-6; the D call of TRBD1 rests on TCRdb alone, since no DNA is present to check it. This CDR3 comprises 15 residues. Germline lookup yields CDR1 SEHNR and CDR2 FQNEAQ (reference sequence). CDR3 sequence: CASSSLLARGPPLHF.

J is TRBJ1-4 and V is TRBV27. The CDR3 has 14 residues. Germline V gives CDR1 MNHEY, CDR2 SMNVEV (reference sequence). CDR3 sequence reads: CASSLGQFNEKLFF.

The V and J genes are TRBV5-1 and TRBJ2-7; the D call from TCRdb, TRBD1, cannot be confirmed without DNA. This CDR3 region has 14 residues. Germline CDR1 is SGHRS and CDR2 is YFSETQ. CDR3 residues: CASSLGDGRSEQYF.

This chain uses TRBV5-1 with TRBJ2-3; there is no DNA to check the TCRdb D call of TRBD1. CDR1 SGHRS and CDR2 YFSETQ come from the germline V gene. The CDR3 has 14 amino acids. The CDR3 loop reads CASSLVDNTDTQYF. Using reference TRBV5-1 and TRBJ2-3 for the parts outside the CDR3, the full variable domain is KAGVTQTPRYLIKTRGQQVTLSCSPISGHRSVSWYQQTPGQGLQFLFEYFSETQRNKGNFPGRFSGRQFSNSRSEMNVSTLELGDSALYLCASSLVDNTDTQYFGPGTRLTVL.

The V call is TRBV20-1, the J call TRBJ1-5; no DNA is available, so the TRBD1 call from TCRdb remains unchecked. Per the germline V gene, CDR1 is DFQATT and CDR2 is SNEGSKA (reference sequence). The CDR3 consists of 16 residues. This CDR3 is CSARNRQTISNQPQHF.

The chain employs TRBV7-2 and TRBJ2-1. The V gene's germline CDR1 is SGHTA and CDR2 FQGNSA. CDR3 length: 15 residues. The CDR3 spells CASTSKVGSYNEQFF. Based on the CDR3 plus reference TRBV7-2 and TRBJ2-1, the full variable domain is GAGVSQSPSNKVTEKGKDVELRCDPISGHTALYWYRQSLGQGLEFLIYFQGNSAPDKSGLPSDRFSAERTGGSVSTLTIQRTQQEDSAVYLCASTSKVGSYNEQFFGPGTRLTVL.

CDR3 residues: CASSDGLAGKVDTQYF. The chain couples TRBV7-3 to TRBJ2-3; there is no DNA to check the TCRdb D call of TRBD2. Germline V gene data show CDR1 as SGHTA and CDR2 as FQGTGA. The CDR3 length is 16 residues.

The chain employs TRBV5-4 and TRBJ2-4; TCRdb outputs TRBD1, but without DNA this stays unchecked. From germline, CDR1 is SGHNT and CDR2 YYREEE (reference sequence). The CDR3 extends over 15 amino acids. CDR3: CASSPDRSAKNIQYF.

The chain recombines TRBV30 with TRBJ1-3; TCRdb's D call, TRBD1, is unchecked because there is no DNA. Per the germline V gene, CDR1 is GTSNPN and CDR2 is SVGIG (reference sequence). This CDR3 has 14 residues. This chain's CDR3 is CAWSEGADGNTIYF.

The rearrangement uses TRBV5-1 and TRBJ2-6. Germline V CDR1 and CDR2: SGHRS, YFSETQ. The CDR3 is 17 residues long. The CDR3 spells CASSLGGTTSGANVLTF.

This chain connects TRBV27 to TRBJ2-3; TCRdb calls TRBD1, which cannot be checked without DNA. Germline-derived CDR1 and CDR2 are MNHEY and SMNVEV (reference sequence). The CDR3 totals 14 residues. The CDR3 reads CASSLRSGSDTQYF.

This chain joins TRBV20-1 and TRBJ2-1; the TRBD1 assignment by TCRdb is unverifiable without DNA. The CDR3 extends over 16 amino acids. Germline V gene sequence: CDR1 DFQATT, CDR2 SNEGSKA (reference sequence). The CDR3 region is CSARERTGAHYNEQFF.

The rearrangement links TRBV7-4 to TRBJ1-2; TCRdb indicates TRBD1, and absent DNA this call remains unverified. The length of the CDR3 is 16 residues. Germline V gives CDR1 SGHVT, CDR2 SQSDAQ. The CDR3 region is CASSLVSGPGRGGYTF. Variable domain in full (rest from reference TRBV7-4 and TRBJ1-2): GAGVSQSPRYKVAKRGRDVALRCDSISGHVTLYWYRQTLGQGSEVLTYSQSDAQRDKSGRPSGRFSAERPERSVSTLKIQRTEQGDSAVYLCASSLVSGPGRGGYTFGSGTRLTVV.

The gene calls are TRBV24-1 and TRBJ2-3; checking the TCRdb D call of TRBD1 is not possible without DNA. The CDR3 has 15 residues. In germline, CDR1 is KGHDR, CDR2 SFDVKD. Here the CDR3 reads CATWGGKSLTDTQYF.

This chain links TRBV5-1 with TRBJ1-1; TCRdb selects TRBD1, and the lack of DNA leaves this call unchecked. The CDR3 length is 14 residues. Germline lookup yields CDR1 SGHRS and CDR2 YFSETQ. CDR3 in amino acids: CASKRAGVFAEAFF.

This chain joins TRBV7-9 and TRBJ2-6; lacking DNA, the TRBD1 call made by TCRdb goes unchecked. The CDR3 runs to 16 residues. Germline-derived CDR1 and CDR2 are SEHNR and FQNEAQ (reference sequence). The chain's CDR3 is CASPGDSLSGANVLTF.

This rearrangement joins TRBV5-1 to TRBJ2-7; absent DNA, TCRdb's TRBD2 call cannot be checked. Per germline, CDR1 SGHRS and CDR2 YFSETQ. CDR3 size: 14 residues. The CDR3 region is CASSLKAGWEEQYF.

The chain uses TRBV11-2 and TRBJ2-2; TCRdb gives TRBD1 as the D gene, but with no DNA this cannot be confirmed. The CDR3 contains 17 residues. The V gene's germline CDR1 is SGHAT and CDR2 FQNNGV. The CDR3 protein is CASSLSLLGAGTGELFF.

The genes are TRBV4-1 and TRBJ2-7; no DNA is available, so the TRBD1 call from TCRdb remains unchecked. The CDR3 length is 15 residues. Germline V gene sequence: CDR1 MGHRA, CDR2 YSYEKL. CDR3 sequence: CASSLTGSFAYEQYF.

V and J are TRBV7-3 and TRBJ1-1. Per germline, CDR1 SGHTA and CDR2 FQGTGA. CDR3 length equals 14 residues. This CDR3 reads CASSLGDGYGEAFF.

The chain joins TRBV4-3 to TRBJ2-3; TCRdb indicates TRBD2, and absent DNA this call remains unverified. The CDR3 length is 18 residues. Germline V gene sequence: CDR1 LGHNA, CDR2 YSLEER. CDR3 residues: CASSQDGSAGGPEDTQYF.

The chain has TRBV18 and TRBJ2-3; TCRdb proposes TRBD2, but this gene call is untestable without DNA. The CDR3 consists of 20 residues. The germline V gene encodes CDR1 KGHSH and CDR2 LQKENI. The CDR3 sequence: CASSPPTAAPTSGGGDTQYF.

The chain recombines TRBV30 with TRBJ2-4; absent DNA, TCRdb's TRBD1 call cannot be checked. Germline V CDR1 and CDR2: GTSNPN, SVGIG (reference sequence). The CDR3 consists of 13 residues. This chain's CDR3 is CAWSVQGADIQYF.

The chain couples TRBV5-1 to TRBJ2-1; TCRdb names TRBD2, which stays unverified in the absence of DNA. The CDR3 is 15 amino acids. The germline CDR1 and CDR2 sequences are SGHRS and YFSETQ. The CDR3 protein is CASSSPALVGNEQFF.

This chain connects TRBV7-2 to TRBJ2-3; the TRBD1 assignment by TCRdb is unverifiable without DNA. Germline V gene lookup returns CDR1 SGHTA and CDR2 FQGNSA. This CDR3 is 15 amino acids long. The CDR3: CASLWQGGGTDTQYF.

The chain is built from TRBV3-1 and TRBJ2-5; TCRdb calls TRBD1, which cannot be checked without DNA. Germline CDR1 and CDR2: LGHDT and YNNKEL (reference sequence). This CDR3 is 13 amino acids long. The CDR3 sequence is CASSSAGAETQYF.

The chain joins TRBV6-5 to TRBJ1-2; TCRdb proposes TRBD1, but this gene call is untestable without DNA. Looked up from germline, CDR1 is MNHEY and CDR2 is SVGAGI. CDR3 length: 13 amino acids. The chain's CDR3 is CASSLTEGYGYTF.

The chain uses TRBV12-3 or TRBV12-4 and TRBJ2-1; TCRdb picks TRBD2, but there is no DNA to check that call. The CDR3 is 15 amino acids. The CDR3 sequence is CASSLKSGGPGEQFF.

The rearrangement uses TRBV12-3 or TRBV12-4 and TRBJ1-1; the TCRdb call, TRBD1, lacks DNA for checking. The CDR3 is 17 amino acids. This chain's CDR3 is CASSSFGPGQGGFEAFF.